These 23 T cell receptor beta chains share one sample of origin, sequenced in a study of T cell repertoires in cytomegalovirus infection. What these receptors recognize is not known. Each CDR3 protein is one row after TCRdb ran MiXCR on the reads. The data hold fewer than 950,000 distinct CDR3 sequences, with about 31% observed a single time. The sample consisted of cultured CD8+ T cells from PBMCs, taken from culture after CMV antigen stimulation. These receptors were collected from a human donor in good health (CMV status not recorded). Some clones in this sample may be carry-over from other donors' samples.

This chain's CDR3 is CASSLVPELYNSPLHF. CDR3 coding DNA: TGTGCCAGCAGCTTGGTTCCGGAACTCTATAATTCACCCCTCCACTTT. The chain has TRBV5-5 and TRBJ1-6; D uncertain. The germline CDR1 and CDR2 sequences are SGHKS and YYEKEE (reference sequence). Trimming pared 0 bases from V and 3 bases from J, leaving 10 bases between. This CDR3 spans 16 amino acids.

V usage is TRBV5-1 and J usage is TRBJ1-1, with D hard to call. With 1 base removed from V and 1 base from J, the gap between germline ends came to 17 bases. The CDR3 is made up of 17 amino acids. Germline V lookup: CDR1 SGHRS, CDR2 YFSETQ. The CDR3, as DNA: TGCGCCAGCAGCTTGTCATCTCGCCCTTACGGGAACACTGAAGCTTTCTTT. Translation: CASSLSSRPYGNTEAFF. Full variable domain (rest looked up from reference TRBV5-1 and TRBJ1-1): KAGVTQTPRYLIKTRGQQVTLSCSPISGHRSVSWYQQTPGQGLQFLFEYFSETQRNKGNFPGRFSGRQFSNSRSEMNVSTLELGDSALYLCASSLSSRPYGNTEAFFGQGTRLTVV.

The rearrangement uses TRBV12-3 or TRBV12-4 and TRBJ2-1, with D possibly being TRBD2 (6 bases). This CDR3 has 17 amino acids. Trimming removed 5 bases at V and 8 bases at J, with 25 bases between. The CDR3 here is CASSPSTSLKIRDEQFF. The CDR3 nucleotides are TGTGCCAGCAGTCCCTCGACTAGTCTTAAGATCCGGGATGAGCAGTTCTTC.

This clonotype appeared a few times. V gene TRBV6-6 combines with J gene TRBJ1-1; weak D call: TRBD1 (6 bases). V was clipped by 6 bases and J by 2 bases, with 22 bases between them. The length of the CDR3 is 17 residues. Germline CDR1 reads MNHNY; CDR2 reads SVGAGI (reference sequence). In DNA, the CDR3 is TGTGCCAGCAGCCGAAGAGTTCAGGGGCCCCTAAACACTGAAGCTTTCTTT. Its translation is CASSRRVQGPLNTEAFF.

V is TRBV7-2 and J is TRBJ2-2; 8 positions agree with TRBD1. J gave up 4 bases and V 5 bases, and 6 bases lay outside the gene matches. Germline V lookup: CDR1 SGHTA, CDR2 FQGNSA. This CDR3 spans 15 amino acids. CDR3 residues: CASSRTGGITGELFF. For the CDR3, the DNA is TGTGCCAGCAGCCGAACAGGGGGTATCACCGGGGAGCTGTTTTTT.

This chain connects TRBV29-1 to TRBJ2-2; D might be TRBD1 or TRBD2, each matching 5 bases. CDR3 length equals 13 residues. Germline V CDR1 and CDR2: SQVTM, ANQGSEA. With 1 base removed from V and 5 bases from J, the gap between germline ends came to 8 bases. The CDR3 bases are TGCAGCGTTGAAGGCTGGGGGACCGGGGAGCTGTTTTTT. It yields the protein CSVEGWGTGELFF.

The V and J genes are TRBV19 and TRBJ2-3; perhaps TRBD2 as D (6 bases). Trimming pared 5 bases from V and 3 bases from J, leaving 15 bases between. CDR3 size: 15 residues. CDR1 is LNHDA and CDR2 is SQIVND in the germline V gene (reference sequence). The chain's CDR3 is CASSSTSFGTDTQYF. The CDR3 DNA is TGTGCCAGTAGTTCGACTAGTTTCGGTACAGATACGCAGTATTTT. The full variable domain, completed using reference TRBV19 and TRBJ2-3, is DGGITQSPKYLFRKEGQNVTLSCEQNLNHDAMYWYRQDPGQGLRLIYYSQIVNDFQKGDIAEGYSVSREKKESFPLTVTSAQKNPTAFYLCASSSTSFGTDTQYFGPGTRLTVL.

J is TRBJ1-1 and V is TRBV19; perhaps TRBD1 as D (5 bases). This CDR3 is built from 12 residues. The V end was cut by 5 bases, the J end by 7 bases, with 11 bases between. Germline CDR1 and CDR2: LNHDA and SQIVND (reference sequence). CDR3 coding DNA: TGTGCCAGTAGTTATCTGGGGGTTGAAGCTTTCTTT. Its protein product is CASSYLGVEAFF.

This clonotype was counted between two and nine times. The chain is built from TRBV7-9 and TRBJ2-3; 7 bases are shared with TRBD1. With 3 bases clipped from V and 2 bases from J, the junction kept 8 bases outside the gene matches. This CDR3 has 16 amino acids. Per germline, CDR1 SEHNR and CDR2 FQNEAQ (reference sequence). This chain's CDR3 is CASSFQGGRFTDTQYF. The CDR3 region has the DNA TGTGCCAGCAGCTTCCAAGGGGGCAGGTTCACAGATACGCAGTATTTT.

This clonotype was counted only a few times. J is TRBJ1-2 and V is TRBV27, with 7 bases matching TRBD1. The CDR3 length is 13 residues. Germline trimming cut 5 bases from V and 6 bases from J; bases unmatched to any gene: 6. Per the germline V gene, CDR1 is MNHEY and CDR2 is SMNVEV (reference sequence). As DNA, the CDR3 is TGTGCCAGCAGTCTTAAGGGGGCTAATGGCTACACCTTC. It specifies CASSLKGANGYTF.

Remarks on this clonotype: A read error may account for a junction end that differs from germline. The rearrangement links TRBV19 to TRBJ2-5; the D is unclear. The CDR3 spans 16 residues. Germline V gives CDR1 LNHDA, CDR2 SQIVND (reference sequence). The CDR3 DNA follows: TGTGCCAGAAGTATCTCGGAATTACGGCAGGCTGAGACCCAGTACTTC. Translation: CARSISELRQAETQYF.

This clonotype was picked up many times. This chain connects TRBV7-2 to TRBJ2-1, with TRBD1 matching 9 bases. Per the germline V gene, CDR1 is SGHTA and CDR2 is FQGNSA. With 4 bases clipped from V and 2 bases from J, the junction kept 6 bases outside the gene matches. CDR3 length: 16 amino acids. The CDR3 coding sequence is TGTGCCAGCAGCTCCTCCGGGACAGGGCCCTACAATGAGCAGTTCTTC. Its translation: CASSSSGTGPYNEQFF.

The genes are TRBV5-8 and TRBJ2-1; 9 bases align to TRBD2. V lost 1 base and J lost 4; bases outside the gene matches: 6. Germline CDR1 and CDR2: SGHTS and YDEGEE. This CDR3 is 16 amino acids long. The CDR3 loop is CASSLMASGAYNEQFF. The CDR3 DNA reads TGTGCCAGCAGCTTGATGGCTAGCGGGGCGTACAATGAGCAGTTCTTC.

This clonotype was found once. Since a much larger clone is just one base distant, this may be a read error. The chain is built from TRBV7-8 and TRBJ2-3; TRBD2 aligns across 12 bases. V lost 5 bases, J lost 5 bases, and 17 bases stayed unmatched. CDR1 and CDR2 from the germline V gene are SGHVS and FQNEAQ. The CDR3 is 19 residues long. The CDR3 sequence is CASSPPPHLAGGPVDTQYF. DNA of the CDR3: TGTGCCAGCAGCCCCCCCCCACATCTAGCGGGGGGGCCGGTAGATACGCAGTATTTT.

This clonotype came up a few times. The J gene is TRBJ1-4, the V gene TRBV12-3 or TRBV12-4; TRBD1 is a possible D gene (6 bases). This CDR3 is 14 amino acids long. The V and J ends lost 5 bases and 4 bases respectively, with 11 bases between them. CDR3 loop: CASSRQEFNEKLFF. In nucleotides, the CDR3 is TGTGCCAGCAGTCGACAGGAGTTTAATGAAAAACTGTTTTTT.

This clonotype appeared many times. The genes are TRBV7-2 and TRBJ2-3, with 12 bases fitting TRBD2. Losses at the gene ends were 6 bases for V and 0 bases for J; bases not matched to a gene: 4. CDR3 length: 16 amino acids. Germline CDR1 is SGHTA and CDR2 is FQGNSA. The DNA for the CDR3 is TGTGCCAGCAGTCCTGGACTAGCGGGGAGCACAGATACGCAGTATTTT. Its translation is CASSPGLAGSTDTQYF.

There are a few counts of this clonotype. This chain connects TRBV7-3 to TRBJ2-1, with D hard to call. This CDR3 has 14 residues. The germline gives CDR1 SGHTA, CDR2 FQGTGA. Trimming pared 6 bases from V and 4 bases from J, leaving 13 bases between. The CDR3 DNA sequence: TGTGCCAGCAGTACCTATTCGCGGTACAATGAGCAGTTCTTC. Translating gives CASSTYSRYNEQFF.

The J gene is TRBJ2-3, the V gene TRBV12-3 or TRBV12-4; possibly TRBD2 for D (6 bases). Trimming left V 7 bases short and J 0 bases short, with 11 bases between. The CDR3 has 14 amino acids. The CDR3 DNA follows: TGTGCCAGCAATCGGGAGACTAGCACAGATACGCAGTATTTT. It translates to CASNRETSTDTQYF.

This clonotype appeared many times. The chain carries TRBV7-6 and TRBJ2-1, with D unclear. Germline V gene lookup returns CDR1 SGHVS and CDR2 FNYEAQ. The CDR3 contains 13 residues. With 1 base removed from V and 7 bases from J, the gap between germline ends came to 8 bases. CDR3 coding DNA: TGTGCCAGCAGCTTAGTAGGTGGAAATGAGCAGTTCTTC. This sequence encodes CASSLVGGNEQFF.

This clonotype was recorded a few times. The chain employs TRBV19 and TRBJ2-1, with D possibly called TRBD1 or TRBD2 (6 bases each). Per the germline V gene, CDR1 is LNHDA and CDR2 is SQIVND (reference sequence). The CDR3 length is 16 residues. V was clipped by 6 bases and J by 7 bases, with 22 bases between them. The CDR3 DNA sequence: TGTGCCAGTAGCCCCTTTGGTGGGGGGCTGGGGAATGAGCAGTTCTTC. Translated, it gives CASSPFGGGLGNEQFF.

This clonotype was detected ten times or more. CDR3 nucleotides: TGTGCCAGCAGCTTTCTCCGCGGTCCTAGCGGGGGGGCCAGGGAGACCCAGTACTTC. Its translation: CASSFLRGPSGGARETQYF. The chain carries TRBV7-2 and TRBJ2-5; 12 bases fit TRBD2. Looked up from germline, CDR1 is SGHTA and CDR2 is FQGNSA. J lost 5 bases, V lost 3 bases, and 16 bases had no gene match. The CDR3 consists of 19 residues.

This clonotype was counted a few times. The genes are TRBV7-4 and TRBJ2-1, with 8 bases lining up with TRBD2. Looked up from germline, CDR1 is SGHVT and CDR2 is SQSDAQ. With V trimmed by 2 bases and J by 9 bases, 9 bases remained unmatched. The CDR3 has 15 amino acids. The CDR3 sequence is CASSLPRGAWVEQFF. In DNA, the CDR3 is TGTGCCAGCAGCTTACCGCGGGGGGCCTGGGTTGAGCAGTTCTTC.

The gene calls are TRBV6-8 and TRBJ2-1; TRBD1 matches at 8 bases. In germline, CDR1 is MNHGY, CDR2 SAAAGT. The CDR3 has 15 amino acids. V lost 5 bases to trimming and J lost 6 bases; unmatched junction nucleotides: 9. CDR3 amino acids: CASSTWTGSLNEQFF. CDR3 sequence (DNA): TGTGCCAGCAGTACTTGGACAGGGTCTCTCAATGAGCAGTTCTTC.